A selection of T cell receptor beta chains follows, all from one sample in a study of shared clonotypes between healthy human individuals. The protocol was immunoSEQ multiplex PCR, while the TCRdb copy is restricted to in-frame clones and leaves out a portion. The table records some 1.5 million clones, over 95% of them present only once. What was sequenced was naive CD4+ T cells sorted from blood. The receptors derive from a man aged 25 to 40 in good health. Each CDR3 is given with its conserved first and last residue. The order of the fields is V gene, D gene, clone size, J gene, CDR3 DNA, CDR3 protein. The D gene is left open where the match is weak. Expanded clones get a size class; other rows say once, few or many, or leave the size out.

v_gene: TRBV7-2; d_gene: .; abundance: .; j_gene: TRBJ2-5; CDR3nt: TGTGCCAGCAGCCCTAGAGGTCAGCGCGGAGAGACCCAGTACTTC; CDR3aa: CASSPRGQRGETQYF
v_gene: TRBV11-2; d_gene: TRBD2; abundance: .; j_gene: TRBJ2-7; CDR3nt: TGTGCCAGCAGCTTATTCCCCCTGACTAGCGGGGGCTCCTACGAGCAGTACTTC; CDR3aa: CASSLFPLTSGGSYEQYF
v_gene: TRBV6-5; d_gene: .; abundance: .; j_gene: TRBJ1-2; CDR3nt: TGTGCCAGCAGTTACCTTGACTTCCGGAAGGGCTACACCTTC; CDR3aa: CASSYLDFRKGYTF
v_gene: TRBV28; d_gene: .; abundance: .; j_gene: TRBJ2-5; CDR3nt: TGTGCCAGCAGTTTTAGGGGATACCAAGAGACCCAGTACTTC; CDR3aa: CASSFRGYQETQYF
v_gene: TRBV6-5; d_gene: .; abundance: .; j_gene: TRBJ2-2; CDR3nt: TGTGCCAGCAGTTACTCGTTTTTTAGCACCACCGGGGAGCTGTTTTTT; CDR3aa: CASSYSFFSTTGELFF
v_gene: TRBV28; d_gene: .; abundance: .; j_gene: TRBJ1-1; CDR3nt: TGTGCCAGCAGTTTAATCCCGAACACTGAAGCTTTCTTT; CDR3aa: CASSLIPNTEAFF
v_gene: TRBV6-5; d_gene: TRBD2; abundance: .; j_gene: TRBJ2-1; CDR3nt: TGTGCCAGTCGACTAGCGGGGATCTACAATGAGCAGTTCTTC; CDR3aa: CASRLAGIYNEQFF
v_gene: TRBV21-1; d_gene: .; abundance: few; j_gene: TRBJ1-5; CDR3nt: TGTGCCAGCAGCAAGTGTGGACAGCATAGCAATCAGCCCCAGCATTTT; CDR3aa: CASSKCGQHSNQPQHF
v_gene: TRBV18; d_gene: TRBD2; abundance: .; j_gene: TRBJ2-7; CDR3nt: TGTGCCAGCTCACCAGCGGGAGGGTACGAGCAGTACTTC; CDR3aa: CASSPAGGYEQYF
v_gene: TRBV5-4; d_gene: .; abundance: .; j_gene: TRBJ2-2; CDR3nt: TGTGCCAGCAGCTACTACAGGAGCACCGGGGAGCTGTTTTTT; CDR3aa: CASSYYRSTGELFF
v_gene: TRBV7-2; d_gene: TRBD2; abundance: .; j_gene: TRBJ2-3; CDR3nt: TGTGCCAGCAGCTCGAAGCGTAGCGGGAGATCAGATACGCAGTATTTT; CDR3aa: CASSSKRSGRSDTQYF
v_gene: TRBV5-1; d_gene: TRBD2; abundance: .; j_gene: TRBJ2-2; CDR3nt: TGCGCCAGCAGCCACATAGCGGGAGAGAGGGAGCTGTTTTTT; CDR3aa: CASSHIAGERELFF
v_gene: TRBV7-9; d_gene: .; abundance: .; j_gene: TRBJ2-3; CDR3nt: TGTGCCAGCAGCCGCCCAGGCGGATCAGATACGCAGTATTTT; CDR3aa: CASSRPGGSDTQYF
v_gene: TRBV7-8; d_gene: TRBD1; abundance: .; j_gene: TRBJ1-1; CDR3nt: TGTGCCAGCAGCTCGGACAGGGTTGAAGCTTTCTTT; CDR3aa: CASSSDRVEAFF
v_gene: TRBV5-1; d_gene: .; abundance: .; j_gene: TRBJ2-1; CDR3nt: TGCGCCAGCAGCCCCCCCCAGCAGCCCTACAATGAGCAGTTCTTC; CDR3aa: CASSPPQQPYNEQFF
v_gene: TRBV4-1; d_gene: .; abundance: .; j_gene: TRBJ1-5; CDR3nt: TGCGCCAGCAGCCCCAGTCCTAGCAATCAGCCCCAGCATTTT; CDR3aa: CASSPSPSNQPQHF
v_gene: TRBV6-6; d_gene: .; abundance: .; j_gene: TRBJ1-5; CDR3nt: TGTGCCAGCTCCAGGTATAGCAATCAGCCCCAGCATTTT; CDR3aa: CASSRYSNQPQHF
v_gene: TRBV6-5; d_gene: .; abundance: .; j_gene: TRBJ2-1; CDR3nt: TGTGCCAGCAGTTACTCCTCGTTGTATCTTTCGGATGAGCAGTTCTTC; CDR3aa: CASSYSSLYLSDEQFF
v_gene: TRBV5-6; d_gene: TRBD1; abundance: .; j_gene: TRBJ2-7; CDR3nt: TGTGCCAGCAGCTCAGCCGGGACAGGGTCCTACGAGCAGTACTTC; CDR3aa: CASSSAGTGSYEQYF
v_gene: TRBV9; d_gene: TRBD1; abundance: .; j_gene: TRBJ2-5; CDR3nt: TGTGCCAGCAGCGCGACAGGGGGCGCAGAAAGCGGGAGTACAGAGACCCAGTACTTC; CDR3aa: CASSATGGAESGSTETQYF
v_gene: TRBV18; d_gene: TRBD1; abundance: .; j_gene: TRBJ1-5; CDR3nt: TGTGCCAGCTCAGCAAGACAGGGGGCATTGGATCAGCCCCAGCATTTT; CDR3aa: CASSARQGALDQPQHF
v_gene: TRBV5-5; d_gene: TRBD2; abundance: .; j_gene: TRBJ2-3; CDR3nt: TGTGCCAGCAGAAAGCGGACTAGCGGAAGCACAGATACGCAGTATTTT; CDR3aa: CASRKRTSGSTDTQYF
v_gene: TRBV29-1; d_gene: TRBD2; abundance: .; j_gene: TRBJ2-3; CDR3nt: TGCAGTGTGGCACGGCGGGAGCACACAGATACGCAGTATTTT; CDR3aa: CSVARREHTDTQYF
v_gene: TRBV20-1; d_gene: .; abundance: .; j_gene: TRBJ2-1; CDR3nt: TGCAGTGCTAGCAGGACAGACTGGTGGGTCTTC; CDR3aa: CSASRTDWWVF
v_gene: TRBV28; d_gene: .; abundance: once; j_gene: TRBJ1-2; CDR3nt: TGTGCCAGCATTGGCTGGGCAGAATGGGGCTATGGCTACACCTTC; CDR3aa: CASIGWAEWGYGYTF
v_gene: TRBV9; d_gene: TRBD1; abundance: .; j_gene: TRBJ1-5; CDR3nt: TGTGCCAGCAGCGTAGGGGGTAGGACAGGAGGGCAATGCAATCAGCCCCAGCATTTT; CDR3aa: CASSVGGRTGGQCNQPQHF
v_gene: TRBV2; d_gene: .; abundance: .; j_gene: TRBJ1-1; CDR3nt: TGTGCCAGCTCACACGAGGGCTACACTGAAGCTTTCTTT; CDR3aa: CASSHEGYTEAFF
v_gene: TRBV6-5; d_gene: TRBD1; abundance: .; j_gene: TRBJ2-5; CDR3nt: TGTGCCAGCAGCCACTATTCCGACAGGGGTGAGACCCAGTACTTC; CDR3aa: CASSHYSDRGETQYF
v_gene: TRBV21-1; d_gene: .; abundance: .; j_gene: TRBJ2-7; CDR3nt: TGTGCCAGCAATGGACTAGCGGGCTCCTACGAGCAGTACTTC; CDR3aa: CASNGLAGSYEQYF
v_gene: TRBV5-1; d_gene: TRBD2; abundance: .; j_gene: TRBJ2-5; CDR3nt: TGCGCCAGCAGCTTGGGAGTAGCGGGAGGACAAGAGACCCAGTACTTC; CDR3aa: CASSLGVAGGQETQYF
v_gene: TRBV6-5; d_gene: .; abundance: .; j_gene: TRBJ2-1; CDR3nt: TGTGCCAGCAGTACCTCCTTGTGGCGTCCTGAGCAGTTCTTC; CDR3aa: CASSTSLWRPEQFF
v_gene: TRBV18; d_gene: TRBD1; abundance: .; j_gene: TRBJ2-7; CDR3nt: TGTGCCAGCGACCGGGGACAGGGGGTTACCGAGCAGTACTTC; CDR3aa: CASDRGQGVTEQYF
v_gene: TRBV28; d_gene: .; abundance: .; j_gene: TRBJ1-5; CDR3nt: TGTGCCAGCAGACACTACTATTTGACAGTCGGAGGCAATCAGCCCCAGCATTTT; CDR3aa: CASRHYYLTVGGNQPQHF
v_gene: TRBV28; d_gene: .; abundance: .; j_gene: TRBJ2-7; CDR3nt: TGTGCCAGCAGTCGCATCCCCGACCCCGGCAGGCTGTACTTC; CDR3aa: CASSRIPDPGRLYF
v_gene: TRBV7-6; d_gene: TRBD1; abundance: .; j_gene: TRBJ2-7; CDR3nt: TGTGCCAGCAGCGCCAAGACAGGGGCCGAGCAGTACTTC; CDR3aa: CASSAKTGAEQYF
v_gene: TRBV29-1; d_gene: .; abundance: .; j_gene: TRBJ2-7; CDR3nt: TGCAGCGTTCTACTCCCTAACTACGAGCAGTACTTC; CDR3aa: CSVLLPNYEQYF
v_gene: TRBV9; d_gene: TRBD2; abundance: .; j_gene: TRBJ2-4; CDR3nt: TGTGCCAGCAGTCGACTAGCGGGAGGTGTGGGCGCCAAAAACATTCAGTACTTC; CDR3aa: CASSRLAGGVGAKNIQYF
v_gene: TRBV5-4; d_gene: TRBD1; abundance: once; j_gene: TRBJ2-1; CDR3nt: TGTGCCAGCAGCCCCCGGGACAGGAATGAGCAGTTCTTC; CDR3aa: CASSPRDRNEQFF
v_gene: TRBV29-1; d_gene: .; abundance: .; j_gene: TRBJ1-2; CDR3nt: TGCAGCGTTGAAGTGGGTTATGGCTACACCTTC; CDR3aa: CSVEVGYGYTF